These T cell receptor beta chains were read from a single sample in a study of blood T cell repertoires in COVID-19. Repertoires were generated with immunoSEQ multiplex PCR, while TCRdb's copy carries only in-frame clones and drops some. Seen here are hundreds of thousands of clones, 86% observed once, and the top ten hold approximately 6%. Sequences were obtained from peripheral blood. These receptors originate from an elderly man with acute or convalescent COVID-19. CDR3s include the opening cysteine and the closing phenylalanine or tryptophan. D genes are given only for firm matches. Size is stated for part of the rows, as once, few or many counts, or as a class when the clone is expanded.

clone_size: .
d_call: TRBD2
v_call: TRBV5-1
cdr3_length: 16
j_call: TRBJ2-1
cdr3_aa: CASMPTTGTRGNEQFF
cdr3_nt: TGCGCCAGCATGCCGACTACCGGGACTAGGGGCAATGAGCAGTTCTTC

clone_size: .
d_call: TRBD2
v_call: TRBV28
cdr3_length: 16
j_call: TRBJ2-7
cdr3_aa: CASSLVGTSGIYEQYF
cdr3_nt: TGTGCCAGCAGTTTAGTGGGGACTAGCGGGATTTACGAGCAGTACTTC

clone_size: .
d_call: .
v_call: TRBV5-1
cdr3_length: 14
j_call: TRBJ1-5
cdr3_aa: CASRKDLTNQPQHF
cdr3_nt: TGCGCCAGCAGGAAGGACTTGACCAATCAGCCCCAGCATTTT

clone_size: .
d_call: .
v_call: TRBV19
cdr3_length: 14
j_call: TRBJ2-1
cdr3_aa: CASSIRSGLNEQFF
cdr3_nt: TGTGCCAGTAGTATACGTTCTGGACTAAATGAGCAGTTCTTC

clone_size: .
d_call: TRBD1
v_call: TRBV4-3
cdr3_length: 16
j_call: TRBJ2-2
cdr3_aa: CASSQGQGLNTGELFF
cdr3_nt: TGCGCCAGCAGCCAAGGACAGGGGTTGAACACCGGGGAGCTGTTTTTT

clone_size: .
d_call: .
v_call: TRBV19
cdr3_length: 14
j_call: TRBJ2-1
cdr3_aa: CASRSTLNYNEQFF
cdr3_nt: TGTGCCAGTAGATCTACCCTGAACTACAATGAGCAGTTCTTC

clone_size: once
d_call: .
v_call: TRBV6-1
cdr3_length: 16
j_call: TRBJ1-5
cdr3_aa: CASSEARTVGNQPQHF
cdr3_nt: TGTGCCAGCAGCGAAGCCCGGACAGTTGGCAATCAGCCCCAGCATTTT

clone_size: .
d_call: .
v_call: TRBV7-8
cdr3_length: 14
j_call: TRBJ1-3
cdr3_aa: CASSFDSSGNTIYF
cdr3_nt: TGTGCCAGCAGCTTCGACAGCTCCGGAAACACCATATATTTT

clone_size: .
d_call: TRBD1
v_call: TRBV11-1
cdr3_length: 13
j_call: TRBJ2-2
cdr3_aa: CASSHRQGGELFF
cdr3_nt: TGTGCCAGCAGCCACCGACAGGGCGGGGAGCTGTTTTTT

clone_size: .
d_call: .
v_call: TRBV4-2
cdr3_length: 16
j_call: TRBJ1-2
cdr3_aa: CASSQAAGPFNYGYTF
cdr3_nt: TGTGCCAGCAGCCAGGCAGCGGGTCCCTTCAACTATGGCTACACCTTC

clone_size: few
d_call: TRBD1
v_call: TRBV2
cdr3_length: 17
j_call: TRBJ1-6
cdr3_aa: CASKLPDRGRLPSPLHF
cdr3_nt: TGTGCCAGCAAGCTACCGGACAGGGGGCGTCTGCCTTCACCCCTCCACTTT

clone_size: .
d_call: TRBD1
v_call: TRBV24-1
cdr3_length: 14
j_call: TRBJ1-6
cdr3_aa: CATSDDRANSPLHF
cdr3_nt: TGTGCCACCAGTGACGACAGGGCGAATTCACCCCTCCACTTT

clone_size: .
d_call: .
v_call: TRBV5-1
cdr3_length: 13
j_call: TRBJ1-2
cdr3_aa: CASSLAGDYGYTF
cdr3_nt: TGCGCCAGCAGCTTGGCCGGGGACTATGGCTACACCTTC

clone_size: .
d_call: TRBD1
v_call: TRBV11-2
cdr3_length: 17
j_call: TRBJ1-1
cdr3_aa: CASSLDGGTGTNTEAFF
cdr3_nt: TGTGCCAGCAGCTTAGATGGTGGGACAGGCACGAACACTGAAGCTTTCTTT

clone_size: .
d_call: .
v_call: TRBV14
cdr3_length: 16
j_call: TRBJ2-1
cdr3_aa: CASSQDSGDNHNEQFF
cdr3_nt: TGTGCCAGCAGCCAAGATTCGGGAGACAACCACAATGAGCAGTTCTTC

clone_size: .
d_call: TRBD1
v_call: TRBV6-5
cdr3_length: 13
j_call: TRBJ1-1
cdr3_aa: CASTRTGRTEAFF
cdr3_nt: TGTGCCAGCACGAGGACAGGGAGGACTGAAGCTTTCTTT

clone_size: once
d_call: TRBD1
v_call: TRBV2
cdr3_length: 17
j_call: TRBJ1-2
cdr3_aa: CASSAAAGQGFYGGYTF
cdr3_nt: TGTGCCAGCAGTGCAGCCGCCGGACAGGGTTTCTATGGCGGCTACACCTTC

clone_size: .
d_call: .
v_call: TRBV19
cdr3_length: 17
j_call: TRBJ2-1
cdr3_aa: CASDRGFASGAYNEQFF
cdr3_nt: TGTGCCAGCGACAGGGGGTTCGCTAGCGGGGCCTACAATGAGCAGTTCTTC

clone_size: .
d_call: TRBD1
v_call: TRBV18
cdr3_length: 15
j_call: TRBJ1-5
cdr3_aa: CASSGDRGRVQPQHF
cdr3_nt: TGTGCCAGCTCTGGGGACAGGGGGCGGGTTCAGCCCCAGCATTTT

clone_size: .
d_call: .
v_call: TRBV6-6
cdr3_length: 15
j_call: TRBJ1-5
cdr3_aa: CATIGGGYSNQPQHF
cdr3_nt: TGTGCCACCATCGGGGGGGGTTATAGCAATCAGCCCCAGCATTTT

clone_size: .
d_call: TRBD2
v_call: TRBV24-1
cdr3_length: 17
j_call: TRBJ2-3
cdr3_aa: CATSDQGLAGPHDTQYF
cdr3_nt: TGTGCCACCAGTGATCAGGGACTAGCGGGACCCCACGATACGCAGTATTTT

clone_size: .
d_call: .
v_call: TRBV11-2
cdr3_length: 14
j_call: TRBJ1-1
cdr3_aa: CASSPREGRTEAFF
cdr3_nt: TGTGCCAGCAGCCCCAGGGAGGGAAGGACTGAAGCTTTCTTT

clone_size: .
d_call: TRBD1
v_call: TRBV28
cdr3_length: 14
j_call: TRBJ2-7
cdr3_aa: CATTFGQDLYEQYF
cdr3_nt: TGTGCCACCACGTTCGGACAGGATCTCTACGAGCAGTACTTC

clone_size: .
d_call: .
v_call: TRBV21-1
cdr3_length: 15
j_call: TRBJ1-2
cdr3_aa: CASSLQGNLNYGYTF
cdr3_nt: TGTGCCAGCAGCCTACAGGGAAATCTTAACTATGGCTACACCTTC

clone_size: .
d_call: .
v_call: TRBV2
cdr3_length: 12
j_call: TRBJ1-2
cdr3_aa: CASSRQVPGYTF
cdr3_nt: TGTGCCAGCAGTCGACAGGTTCCTGGCTACACCTTC

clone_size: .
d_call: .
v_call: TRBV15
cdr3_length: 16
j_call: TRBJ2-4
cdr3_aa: CATSEDLALAKNIQYF
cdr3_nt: TGTGCCACCAGCGAGGATCTAGCTTTAGCCAAAAACATTCAGTACTTC

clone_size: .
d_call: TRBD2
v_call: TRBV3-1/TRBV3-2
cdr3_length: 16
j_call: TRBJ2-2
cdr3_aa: CASSQAPGLAGGELFF
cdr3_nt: TGTGCCAGCAGCCAAGCTCCGGGACTAGCGGGAGGGGAGCTGTTTTTT

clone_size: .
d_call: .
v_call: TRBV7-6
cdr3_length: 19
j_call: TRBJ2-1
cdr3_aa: CASSARTGASSGTYNEQFF
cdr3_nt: TGTGCCAGCAGCGCAAGGACAGGGGCCTCTAGCGGGACCTACAATGAGCAGTTCTTC

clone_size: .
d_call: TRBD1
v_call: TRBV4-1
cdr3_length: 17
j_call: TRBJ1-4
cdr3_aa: CASSLQGAGATNEKLFF
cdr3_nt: TGCGCCAGCAGCCTTCAGGGGGCCGGCGCAACTAATGAAAAACTGTTTTTT

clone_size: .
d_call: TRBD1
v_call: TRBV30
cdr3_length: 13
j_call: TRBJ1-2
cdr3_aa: CAWSGQGRDGYTF
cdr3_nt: TGTGCCTGGAGTGGACAGGGGAGGGATGGCTACACCTTC

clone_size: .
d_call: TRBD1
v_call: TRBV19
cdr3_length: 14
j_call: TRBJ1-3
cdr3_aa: CASRTGGSGNTIYF
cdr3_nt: TGTGCCAGTAGAACAGGGGGCTCTGGAAACACCATATATTTT

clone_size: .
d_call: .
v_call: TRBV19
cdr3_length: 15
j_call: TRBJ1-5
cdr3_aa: CASSRQGLSNQPQHF
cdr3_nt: TGTGCCAGTAGTAGGCAGGGACTTAGCAATCAGCCCCAGCATTTT

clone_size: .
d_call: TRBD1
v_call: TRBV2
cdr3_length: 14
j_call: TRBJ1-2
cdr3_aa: CASSVTGGSGGYTF
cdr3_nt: TGTGCCAGCAGCGTTACAGGGGGATCCGGTGGCTACACCTTC

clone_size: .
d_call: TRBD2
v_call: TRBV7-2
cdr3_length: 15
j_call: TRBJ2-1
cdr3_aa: CASSSSGGAYNEQFF
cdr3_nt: TGTGCCAGCAGCTCCAGCGGGGGGGCCTACAATGAGCAGTTCTTC

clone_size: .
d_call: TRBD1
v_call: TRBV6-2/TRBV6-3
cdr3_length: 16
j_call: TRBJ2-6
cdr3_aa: CASSYITGVGANVLTF
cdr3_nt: TGTGCCAGCAGTTATATAACAGGGGTAGGGGCCAACGTCCTGACTTTC

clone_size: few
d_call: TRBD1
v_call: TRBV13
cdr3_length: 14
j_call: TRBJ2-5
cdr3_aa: CASSLRQGGETQYF
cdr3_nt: TGTGCCAGCAGCTTGAGACAGGGCGGGGAGACCCAGTACTTC

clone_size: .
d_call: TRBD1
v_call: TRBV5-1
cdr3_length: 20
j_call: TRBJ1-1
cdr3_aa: CASSWDRGRRVAFSNTEAFF
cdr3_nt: TGCGCCAGCAGCTGGGACAGGGGGCGACGGGTGGCCTTTTCGAACACTGAAGCTTTCTTT

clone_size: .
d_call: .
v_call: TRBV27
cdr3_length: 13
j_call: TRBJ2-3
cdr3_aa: CASSLGEIDTQYF
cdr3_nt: TGTGCCAGCAGTTTGGGAGAGATAGATACGCAGTATTTT

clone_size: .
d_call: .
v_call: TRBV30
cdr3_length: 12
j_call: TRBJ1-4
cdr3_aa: CAWSAAGEKLFF
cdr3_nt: TGTGCCTGGAGCGCAGCAGGGGAAAAACTGTTTTTT

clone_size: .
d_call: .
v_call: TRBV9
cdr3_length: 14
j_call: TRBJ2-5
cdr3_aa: CASSVGGSQETQYF
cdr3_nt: TGTGCCAGCAGCGTAGGAGGGAGCCAAGAGACCCAGTACTTC

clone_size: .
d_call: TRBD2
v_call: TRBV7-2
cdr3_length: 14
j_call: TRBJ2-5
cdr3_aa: CASSSRTSGETQYF
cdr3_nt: TGTGCCAGCAGCTCTCGGACTAGCGGGGAGACCCAGTACTTC

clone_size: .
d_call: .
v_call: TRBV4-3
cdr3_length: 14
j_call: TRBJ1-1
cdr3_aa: CASSQDIPGTEAFF
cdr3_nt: TGCGCCAGCAGCCAAGACATCCCGGGGACTGAAGCTTTCTTT

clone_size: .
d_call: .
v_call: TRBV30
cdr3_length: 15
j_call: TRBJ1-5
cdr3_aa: CAWSLQGMPNQPQHF
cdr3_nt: TGTGCCTGGAGTTTACAGGGTATGCCCAATCAGCCCCAGCATTTT

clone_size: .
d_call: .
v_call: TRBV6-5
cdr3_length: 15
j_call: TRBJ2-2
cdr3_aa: CASRGGRRNTGELFF
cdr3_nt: TGTGCCAGCAGAGGGGGACGGCGGAACACCGGGGAGCTGTTTTTT

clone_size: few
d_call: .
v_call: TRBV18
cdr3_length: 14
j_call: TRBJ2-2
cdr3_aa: CASSSQGSTGELFF
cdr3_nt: TGTGCCAGCTCATCGCAGGGGAGCACCGGGGAGCTGTTTTTT

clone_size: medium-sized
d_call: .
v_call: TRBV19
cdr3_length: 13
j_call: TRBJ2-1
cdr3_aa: CASRERSYNEQFF
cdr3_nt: TGTGCCAGCAGGGAAAGGTCCTACAATGAGCAGTTCTTC